This T cell receptor (beta chain) comes out of a study of T cell repertoires in cytomegalovirus infection. About the research overall: Shared public TCR beta signatures pointed to both CMV infection and a matching HLA type. The study, taken as a whole, reports: The study identified carriers of CMV plus the relevant HLA from cumulative public TCR beta family frequency. There were HLA-C-restricted CMV-specific TCR beta clonotypes dominating the ex vivo response.

As concerns this clonotype: Its antigen is not known.

V lost 4 bases and J 3 bases, leaving 7 bases between the germline ends. Germline-derived CDR1 and CDR2 are SEHNR and FQNEAQ (reference sequence). The CDR3 covers 12 residues. TCRdb analysed the reads with MiXCR anew, one entry per CDR3 protein. This sample has around 630,000 distinct CDR3 sequences, with approximately 24% found just once. The source is a human donor in good health (CMV status not recorded). Some clones in this sample may be carry-over from other donors' samples. V is TRBV7-9 and J is TRBJ2-7, with D uncertain. What was sequenced was CD8+ T cells from PBMCs. The CDR3 nucleotides read TGTGCCAGCAGCTGGACGGACTACGAGCAGTACGTC. Its protein is CASSWTDYEQYV.